This is a list of T cell receptor beta chains from one sample in a study of T cell changes during pregnancy in multiple sclerosis. Libraries were prepared by immunoSEQ multiplex PCR; TCRdb keeps only in-frame clonotypes and omits some of them. The table shows around 60,000 clones, with 93% occurring only once. The sequences come from CD4+ T cells from peripheral blood mononuclear cells, collected before pregnancy. All receptors come from a female donor with multiple sclerosis, enrolled in a pregnancy study. Each CDR3 is given without its conserved first and last residue. Each record gives: J gene, D gene, V gene, CDR3 protein. The D gene is left open where the match is weak.

>TRBJ2-1|NA|TRBV7-9
ASSLASGVGYNEQF
>TRBJ2-7|TRBD2|TRBV19
ASTLTSGTYEQY
>TRBJ2-1|NA|TRBV28
ASSTLKLSSYNEQF
>TRBJ2-3|NA|TRBV2
ASRQGEVTDTQY
>TRBJ2-1|TRBD2|TRBV2
ASSDTSGRAISEQF
>TRBJ2-7|TRBD1|TRBV2
ASSETGGHHEQY
>TRBJ1-2|NA|TRBV5-1
ASSTTTGQTYGYT
>TRBJ1-5|NA|TRBV6-6
ASRREITDSNQPQH
>TRBJ1-1|TRBD1|TRBV9
ASSETGARTEAF
>TRBJ2-3|TRBD1|TRBV5-1
ASSFNTGEMDTQY
>TRBJ2-3|TRBD2|TRBV4-3
ASSQVRASGSTDTQY
>TRBJ2-1|NA|TRBV6-6
ASSLTVNEQF